This T cell receptor (beta chain) was found in a study of spatial heterogeneity in lung cancer. As regards this clonotype: Its cognate antigen is unknown.

Whole-study results and caveats: Mutation counts in tumors were tracked by counts of expanded intratumoral alpha and beta TCRs.

Regarding time point: sample taken at primary tumor resection. TCRdb used MiXCR to reprocess the 5' RACE reads, holding one entry per CDR3 protein. This sample has around 3,100 distinct CDR3 sequences, with about an eighth found just once. The material was lung tumor tissue, obtained at surgery. The receptor comes from a female donor with early-stage non-small cell lung cancer.

CDR3 amino acids: CASSSETGVNSPLHF. The CDR3 nucleotides read TGTGCCAGCAGCTCAGAGACAGGAGTAAATTCACCCCTCCACTTT. The rearrangement uses TRBV7-6 and TRBJ1-6; D is perhaps TRBD1 (6 bases). The CDR3 sequence is 15 residues long. Per germline, CDR1 SGHVS and CDR2 FNYEAQ. V was cut by 4 bases and J by 7 bases, with 14 bases left in between.